The rows below give T cell receptor beta chains drawn from one sample of a study of T-cell reconstitution after alpha-beta-depleted transplantation in children. MiXCR, applied by TCRdb to the PCR reads, yields one record per CDR3 protein. This table holds over 400,000 distinct CDR3 sequences, around an eighth found once. Specimen: PBMCs from the stem cell graft donor, collected from the stem cell graft. The receptors shown here come from a human donor who donated a stem cell graft to a child with combined immunodeficiency. Both conserved end residues are part of each CDR3. A D gene is named only where the DNA matches it firmly. Clone sizes are given selectively: once, few, many, or a class where the clone is expanded.

V	D	size	J	CDR3	DNA
TRBV2	NA	NA	TRBJ2-3	CASSDLGAADTQYF	TGTGCCAGCAGTGACTTAGGGGCCGCAGATACGCAGTATTTT
TRBV6-1	NA	few	TRBJ2-7	CASSEQENYEQYF	TGTGCCAGCAGTGAACAGGAAAACTACGAGCAGTACTTC
TRBV20-1	TRBD2	NA	TRBJ2-2	CSARERLAGVPNTGELFF	TGCAGTGCTAGAGAACGACTAGCGGGAGTCCCGAACACCGGGGAGCTGTTTTTT
TRBV18	TRBD2	few	TRBJ2-2	CASSLASGRNTGELFF	TGTGCCAGCTCACTGGCAAGCGGGAGAAACACCGGGGAGCTGTTTTTT
TRBV7-2	NA	NA	TRBJ1-5	CASSLAFGQPQHF	TGTGCCAGCAGCTTAGCGTTCGGTCAGCCCCAGCATTTT
TRBV6-2/TRBV6-3	NA	NA	TRBJ2-1	CASSYFLRVPYNEQFF	TGTGCCAGCAGTTACTTTCTCAGGGTACCTTACAATGAGCAGTTCTTC
TRBV7-8	NA	NA	TRBJ2-2	CASSLAEGDPNTGELFF	TGTGCCAGCAGCTTAGCGGAGGGGGATCCGAACACCGGGGAGCTGTTTTTT
TRBV4-3	TRBD2	NA	TRBJ2-3	CASSPSEGPLAGGDTQYF	TGCGCCAGCAGCCCCTCTGAAGGGCCTCTAGCGGGGGGTGATACGCAGTATTTT
TRBV18	TRBD1	many	TRBJ1-5	CASSPRDRAPNQPQHF	TGTGCCAGCTCCCCACGGGACAGGGCCCCCAATCAGCCCCAGCATTTT
TRBV12-3/TRBV12-4	NA	NA	TRBJ2-1	CASTRDPNNEQFF	TGTGCCAGCACCCGGGACCCCAACAATGAGCAGTTCTTC
TRBV10-3	NA	many	TRBJ1-5	CAISEEWGVQPQHF	TGTGCCATCAGTGAAGAGTGGGGAGTACAGCCCCAGCATTTT
TRBV5-1	TRBD1	NA	TRBJ1-2	CASSSTGGYGYTF	TGCGCCAGCAGCTCCACAGGGGGATATGGCTACACCTTC
TRBV14	NA	NA	TRBJ2-7	CASSPLLPAGATHEQYF	TGTGCCAGCAGCCCCCTTCTCCCGGCAGGGGCTACCCACGAGCAGTACTTC
TRBV4-3	TRBD2	NA	TRBJ2-1	CASSQKRGPWNEQFF	TGCGCCAGCAGCCAAAAGCGGGGGCCCTGGAATGAGCAGTTCTTC
TRBV5-6	NA	few	TRBJ1-1	CASSFGPHRYPNTEAFF	TGTGCCAGCAGCTTTGGCCCCCATCGGTACCCGAACACTGAAGCTTTCTTT
TRBV29-1	NA	few	TRBJ1-2	CSVEDPDSYGYTF	TGCAGCGTTGAAGACCCGGACAGCTATGGCTACACCTTC
TRBV5-5	NA	few	TRBJ2-1	CASRARGGRSYNEQFF	TGTGCCAGCAGGGCGAGGGGCGGACGCTCCTACAATGAGCAGTTCTTC
TRBV20-1	NA	few	TRBJ1-2	CSARKQLTYGYTF	TGCAGTGCTAGGAAACAGCTAACCTATGGCTACACCTTC
TRBV6-5	NA	many	TRBJ2-3	CASSRPGLTDTQYF	TGTGCCAGCAGTAGGCCGGGGCTTACAGATACGCAGTATTTT
TRBV12-5	NA	NA	TRBJ2-5	CASGLVQTGWETQYF	TGTGCTAGTGGTTTGGTACAAACAGGGTGGGAGACCCAGTACTTC
TRBV2	NA	NA	TRBJ2-5	CASGVSETQYF	TGTGCCAGCGGGGTATCAGAGACCCAGTACTTC
TRBV5-1	NA	few	TRBJ2-7	CASSLGQNEQYF	TGCGCCAGCAGCTTGGGACAAAACGAGCAGTACTTC
TRBV20-1	NA	NA	TRBJ2-1	CSAPTGGSYNEQFF	TGCAGTGCCCCGACAGGAGGCTCCTACAATGAGCAGTTCTTC
TRBV12-3/TRBV12-4	TRBD2	few	TRBJ2-3	CASLPSGGAHTQYF	TGTGCCAGCCTACCTAGCGGGGGGGCCCATACGCAGTATTTT
TRBV29-1	TRBD2	few	TRBJ2-3	CSVEDPRTSGRNTQYF	TGCAGCGTTGAAGATCCAAGAACTAGCGGGAGGAATACGCAGTATTTT
TRBV29-1	NA	few	TRBJ2-7	CGLMGDSPYEQYF	TGCGGTTTGATGGGGGACTCTCCCTACGAGCAGTACTTC
TRBV5-6	NA	few	TRBJ2-5	CASSAAPGPKATQYF	TGTGCCAGCAGCGCGGCACCGGGACCCAAAGCGACCCAGTACTTC
TRBV20-1	TRBD1	many	TRBJ2-1	CSARGRGLYNEQFF	TGCAGTGCTAGGGGCAGGGGGCTCTACAATGAGCAGTTCTTC
TRBV29-1	NA	NA	TRBJ2-7	CSVDDSEAGEQYF	TGCAGCGTTGACGACAGCGAGGCAGGAGAGCAGTACTTC
TRBV13	TRBD2	few	TRBJ2-7	CASSSGRFGGGRTPEQYF	TGTGCCAGCAGCTCAGGTCGGTTTGGGGGCGGGAGGACCCCCGAGCAGTACTTC
TRBV2	NA	many	TRBJ2-3	CASSRYRGTDTQYF	TGTGCCAGCAGTCGGTACAGGGGCACAGATACGCAGTATTTT
TRBV15	NA	few	TRBJ2-6	CATSRGVGGSPSGANVLTF	TGTGCCACCAGCAGAGGAGTGGGCGGGTCCCCCTCTGGGGCCAACGTCCTGACTTTC
TRBV5-5	NA	many	TRBJ2-7	CASSLQGDYEQYF	TGTGCCAGCAGCTTGCAAGGGGACTACGAGCAGTACTTC
TRBV4-2	NA	many	TRBJ2-2	CASSLQNGELFF	TGTGCCAGCAGCCTACAGAACGGGGAGCTGTTTTTT
TRBV7-2	TRBD2	few	TRBJ2-3	CASLLAGGTDTQYF	TGTGCCAGCCTCTTAGCGGGGGGCACAGATACGCAGTATTTT
TRBV18	TRBD1	many	TRBJ2-7	CASSPGTGPYEQYF	TGTGCCAGCTCACCTGGGACAGGGCCCTACGAGCAGTACTTC
TRBV7-3	TRBD1	many	TRBJ2-3	CASSLVTGRTDTQYF	TGTGCCAGCAGCTTGGTGACAGGGCGGACAGATACGCAGTATTTT
TRBV20-1	TRBD2	NA	TRBJ2-6	CSATRAGDSGANVLTF	TGCAGTGCTACAAGGGCGGGGGACTCTGGGGCCAACGTCCTGACTTTC
TRBV18	NA	NA	TRBJ2-3	CASSNHRVEGTQYF	TGTGCCAGCTCAAACCACAGGGTCGAGGGTACGCAGTATTTT
TRBV4-3	TRBD1	many	TRBJ2-1	CASSPGLGTGQFF	TGCGCCAGCAGCCCCGGGCTAGGGACAGGGCAGTTCTTC
TRBV14	NA	few	TRBJ2-2	CASSQGGVFNTGELFF	TGTGCCAGCAGCCAAGGGGGCGTATTTAACACCGGGGAGCTGTTTTTT
TRBV9	TRBD2	few	TRBJ2-7	CASSVGSGRPYEQYF	TGTGCCAGCAGCGTAGGGAGCGGGAGACCCTACGAGCAGTACTTC
TRBV28	NA	NA	TRBJ2-1	CASSSMTASSYNEQFF	TGTGCCAGCAGTTCCATGACTGCCAGTTCCTACAATGAGCAGTTCTTC
TRBV5-1	TRBD1	few	TRBJ2-1	CASSSRGTKNNEQFF	TGCGCCAGCAGCTCCAGGGGGACCAAGAACAATGAGCAGTTCTTC
TRBV11-2	NA	NA	TRBJ2-3	CASSLMGRWIDTQYF	TGTGCCAGCAGCTTAATGGGTCGGTGGATAGATACGCAGTATTTT
TRBV4-1	TRBD1	few	TRBJ1-3	CASSLIDRGPGNTIYF	TGCGCCAGCAGCCTCATTGACAGGGGCCCTGGAAACACCATATATTTT
TRBV6-5	NA	NA	TRBJ2-1	CASSYSRHRDPRYEQFF	TGTGCCAGCAGTTACTCGAGGCATCGGGACCCCAGGTATGAGCAGTTCTTC
TRBV4-3	NA	few	TRBJ1-1	CASSLTIGGDLNTEAFF	TGCGCCAGCAGCCTCACCATTGGGGGGGACCTGAACACTGAAGCTTTCTTT
TRBV9	NA	NA	TRBJ2-7	CASSPHLGESFAEQYF	TGTGCCAGCAGCCCTCACCTGGGGGAGTCCTTTGCCGAGCAGTACTTC
TRBV20-1	NA	few	TRBJ2-7	CSARLQGGREQYF	TGCAGTGCTAGGCTTCAGGGGGGGCGGGAGCAGTACTTC
TRBV10-3	NA	many	TRBJ2-7	CAISESGTTVLEQYF	TGTGCCATCAGTGAGTCAGGGACCACCGTTTTGGAGCAGTACTTC
TRBV12-3/TRBV12-4	NA	NA	TRBJ2-1	CASSLGPSGEQFF	TGTGCCAGCAGTTTAGGACCCTCTGGGGAGCAGTTCTTC
TRBV7-2	NA	NA	TRBJ1-2	CASSLIEGEDGYTF	TGTGCCAGCAGCTTGATTGAGGGAGAGGATGGCTACACCTTC
TRBV18	NA	NA	TRBJ2-3	CASSTDGTDTQYF	TGTGCCAGCTCAACTGATGGCACAGATACGCAGTATTTT
TRBV6-4	TRBD1	NA	TRBJ2-1	CASSSDRTGGSDEQFF	TGTGCCAGCAGTTCCGACAGGACAGGGGGGAGCGATGAGCAGTTCTTC
TRBV10-3	NA	few	TRBJ1-2	CAISGQTPSYGYTF	TGTGCCATCAGTGGACAGACTCCCTCCTATGGCTACACCTTC
TRBV6-6	TRBD1	few	TRBJ2-5	CATWTGKETQYF	TGTGCCACTTGGACAGGGAAGGAGACCCAGTACTTC